The 32 T cell receptor beta chains listed next were all sequenced from one sample in a study of T cells in Graves' hyperthyroidism and ophthalmopathy. Researchers took RNA transcripts and amplified the TCR beta CDR3 regions from them. First-round RT-PCR with HTBI primers amplified the TCR CDR3 region. One entry per CDR3 protein, called by TCRdb with MiXCR from the multiplex PCR reads. The sample consists of 300,000 to 500,000 distinct CDR3 sequences, about 15% of them appearing once. The sequencing input was blood. Receptor source: a woman aged 30 to 39 with Graves' hyperthyroidism.

This clonotype has just a few counts. The V call is TRBV20-1, the J call TRBJ2-2; 13 nucleotides match TRBD2. The CDR3 runs to 19 residues. The V gene's germline CDR1 is DFQATT and CDR2 SNEGSKA (reference sequence). J gave up 6 bases and V 0 bases, and 13 bases lay outside the gene matches. DNA of the CDR3: TGCAGTGCTAGAGATCCCCGGACTAGCGGGAGTTTAGATCCCGGGGAGCTGTTTTTT. Its translation is CSARDPRTSGSLDPGELFF.

This clonotype was counted ten times or more. This chain joins TRBV6-1 and TRBJ1-1; D call uncertain. There are 13 residues in the CDR3. V was trimmed by 10 bases and J by 1 base, leaving 13 bases between them. Germline CDR1 reads MNHNS; CDR2 reads SASEGT. The CDR3 loop reads CATSSNANTEAFF. CDR3 DNA: TGTGCCACCTCCTCAAACGCGAACACTGAAGCTTTCTTT.

This clonotype showed up many times. The chain uses TRBV28 and TRBJ2-1, with 7 bases identical to TRBD2. The ends lost 10 bases at V and 5 bases at J; junction bases unmatched: 17. Germline CDR1 reads MDHEN; CDR2 reads SYDVKM. The CDR3 runs 16 residues. CDR3 loop: CATGLATGGFDNEQFF. CDR3 nucleotide sequence: TGTGCCACCGGATTAGCTACGGGAGGATTCGACAATGAGCAGTTCTTC.

This clonotype was detected ten times or more. The rearrangement uses TRBV2 and TRBJ1-1; D may be TRBD1 (6 bases). Germline CDR1 reads SNHLY; CDR2 reads FYNNEI. This CDR3 is 13 amino acids long. The V and J ends lost 11 bases and 4 bases respectively, with 17 bases between them. This CDR3 is CAGKGGEGTEAFF. DNA of the CDR3: TGTGCCGGAAAAGGGGGGGAAGGCACTGAAGCTTTCTTT.

This clonotype came up many times. The chain is built from TRBV28 and TRBJ2-1; D is possibly TRBD1 or TRBD2 (5 bases each). Per the germline V gene, CDR1 is MDHEN and CDR2 is SYDVKM. V dropped 5 bases and J dropped 3 bases, with 17 bases sitting between them. The CDR3 is made up of 16 amino acids. The CDR3 sequence is CASSTSSVGDYNEQFF. The CDR3 coding sequence is TGTGCCAGCAGTACAAGTAGCGTAGGGGACTACAATGAGCAGTTCTTC.

This clonotype occurred a few times. Given a much more abundant clone one base away, this may be a read error. This chain links TRBV18 with TRBJ2-2, with D perhaps assigned TRBD1 or TRBD2 (5 bases each). Looked up from germline, CDR1 is KGHSH and CDR2 is LQKENI. V gave up 3 bases and J gave up 4 bases, with 12 bases separating them. This CDR3 has 15 residues. For the CDR3, the DNA is TGTGCCAGCTCACCGGGGCGGGTAAGCACCGGGGAGCTGTTTTTT. It is translated as CASSPGRVSTGELFF.

The chain combines TRBV15 with TRBJ2-2, with 8 bases that match TRBD2. The V gene end was trimmed by 1 base and the J gene end by 7 bases; junction bases not matched to a gene: 11. This CDR3 has 17 residues. The germline V gene encodes CDR1 LNHNV and CDR2 YYDKDF (reference sequence). The CDR3 loop is CATSRGAGTRSIGELFF. The CDR3 coding sequence is TGTGCCACCAGCAGAGGAGCCGGGACTAGATCAATCGGGGAGCTGTTTTTT.

This clonotype was recorded many times. This chain uses TRBV6-1 with TRBJ2-7; D uncertain. Germline lookup yields CDR1 MNHNS and CDR2 SASEGT. The CDR3 extends over 11 amino acids. V lost 6 bases, J lost 7 bases, and 10 bases lay in between. The CDR3 reads CASRDGPEQYF. The CDR3 nucleotides read TGTGCCAGCAGGGACGGCCCAGAGCAGTACTTC.

This clonotype was detected a few times. This chain links TRBV25-1 with TRBJ2-5, with 8 bases fitting TRBD2. Germline CDR1 reads MGHDK; CDR2 reads SYGVNS. After removal of 7 bases from V and 6 bases from J, the junction contained 7 bases not matched to a gene. The CDR3 loop spans 13 amino acids. The CDR3 loop is CASTGGVGKTQYF. The CDR3 bases are TGTGCCAGCACGGGGGGGGTCGGGAAGACCCAGTACTTC.

The gene calls are TRBV10-3 and TRBJ2-5, with 7 nucleotides matching TRBD1. Germline V lookup: CDR1 ENHRY, CDR2 SYGVKD. This CDR3 spans 12 amino acids. J was trimmed by 13 bases and V by 6 bases; bases with no gene match: 11. The CDR3: CAISRETGPTYF. The CDR3 region has the DNA TGTGCCATCAGCCGAGAGACAGGGCCTACGTACTTC.

The chain couples TRBV19 to TRBJ1-1; D possibly corresponds to TRBD1 (5 bases). The germline CDR1 and CDR2 sequences are LNHDA and SQIVND (reference sequence). Trimming left V 3 bases short and J 8 bases short, with 10 bases between. This CDR3 contains 12 residues. CDR3 sequence: CASSISPGEAFF. The DNA for the CDR3 is TGTGCCAGTAGTATTTCTCCAGGGGAAGCTTTCTTT.

In this sample, this clonotype turned up a few times. The chain employs TRBV7-9 and TRBJ1-2, with D hard to call. The V gene lost 7 bases and the J gene lost 3 bases, with 21 bases spanning the gap. Germline loops: CDR1 SEHNR, CDR2 FQNEAQ (reference sequence). This CDR3 is 16 amino acids long. The CDR3: CASNHPGSSEDYGYTF. CDR3 bases: TGTGCCAGCAACCACCCCGGGAGTTCGGAGGACTATGGCTACACCTTC.

As for this clonotype: Given a much more abundant clone one base away, this may be a read error. The chain couples TRBV18 to TRBJ1-2; D call uncertain. The CDR3 totals 12 residues. Germline CDR1 KGHSH, CDR2 LQKENI. The CDR3 reads CASPPEAYGYTF. The CDR3 coding sequence is TGTGCCAGCCCACCAGAGGCCTATGGCTACACCTTC.

This clonotype showed up just a few times. The gene calls are TRBV20-1 and TRBJ2-7; 10 bases map to TRBD2. CDR3 length equals 14 residues. After removal of 2 bases from V and 3 bases from J, the junction contained 4 bases not matched to a gene. Germline loops: CDR1 DFQATT, CDR2 SNEGSKA (reference sequence). CDR3 nucleotides: TGCAGTGCTAGACGGCCTAGCGGGAGCTACGAGCAGTACTTC. This translates into CSARRPSGSYEQYF.

The chain couples TRBV20-1 to TRBJ1-4; D gene unclear. V lost 6 bases and J lost 3, with 14 bases in between. This CDR3 contains 14 residues. Germline CDR1 DFQATT, CDR2 SNEGSKA (reference sequence). CDR3 coding DNA: TGCAGTGCAGGCCCACAGATAGCTAATGAAAAACTGTTTTTT. Translation gives CSAGPQIANEKLFF.

The chain has TRBV20-1 and TRBJ2-2; weak D call: TRBD2 (7 bases). The CDR3 runs to 15 residues. V shed 6 bases and J shed 6 bases, with 20 bases lying between them. Germline V gives CDR1 DFQATT, CDR2 SNEGSKA (reference sequence). CDR3: CSALVVGRGPGELFF. Here the CDR3 DNA reads TGCAGTGCCCTAGTGGTAGGGCGGGGGCCCGGGGAGCTGTTTTTT.

This clonotype was picked up many times. The rearrangement joins TRBV6-1 to TRBJ2-2; 9 bases match TRBD1. CDR1 is MNHNS, CDR2 SASEGT, per germline. The CDR3 spans 17 residues. V gave up 5 bases and J gave up 6 bases; unmatched junction bases: 13. In DNA form, the CDR3 reads TGTGCCAGCAGTTCCCCTCCCGGGACAGGGTCTTCCGGGGAGCTGTTTTTT. Protein sequence: CASSSPPGTGSSGELFF.

The table lists this clonotype with many counts. This chain links TRBV9 with TRBJ1-2, with TRBD1 matching over 7 bases. Germline values: CDR1 SGDLS, CDR2 YYNGEE. Trimming at V came to 3 bases and at J to 5 bases, leaving 13 bases not matched to a gene. The CDR3 has 16 residues. CDR3 DNA sequence: TGTGCCAGCAGCGCCGGACAGGAGCAACGGGGTTATGGCTACACCTTC. Protein: CASSAGQEQRGYGYTF.

This clonotype was found a few times. The rearrangement uses TRBV3-1 and TRBJ1-6; D unclear. Germline V CDR1 and CDR2: LGHDT, YNNKEL (reference sequence). Trimming left V 1 base short and J 7 bases short, with 5 bases between. CDR3 length equals 13 residues. The CDR3 is CASSQVWNSPLHF. The CDR3 nucleotides are TGTGCCAGCAGCCAAGTGTGGAATTCACCCCTCCACTTT.

The sample holds many counts of this clonotype. The chain joins TRBV30 to TRBJ2-3; 10 nucleotides agree with TRBD2. The CDR3 is 17 amino acids. Germline CDR1 reads GTSNPN; CDR2 reads SVGIG (reference sequence). The V segment lost 0 bases and the J segment 4 bases; nucleotides outside the gene matches: 10. The CDR3 nucleotides are TGTGCCTGGAGTGTACAGTTGGGGCTAGCGGGAGCAGATACGCAGTATTTT. Encoded protein: CAWSVQLGLAGADTQYF.

The V and J genes are TRBV13 and TRBJ2-7; no reliable D call. Trimming shortened V by 0 bases and J by 3 bases, and 6 bases separated the two germline ends. Germline CDR1 PRHDT, CDR2 FYEKMQ (reference sequence). CDR3 length equals 13 residues. CDR3 coding DNA: TGTGCCAGCAGCTTAGGGTACTTCTACGAGCAGTACTTC. Translation gives CASSLGYFYEQYF.

This clonotype was detected ten times or more. The chain employs TRBV3-1 and TRBJ1-2; a possible D gene is TRBD1 (5 bases). The CDR3 contains 14 residues. The ends were cut back, 0 bases at V and 4 bases at J, with 9 bases in the middle. Germline CDR1 is LGHDT and CDR2 is YNNKEL (reference sequence). The CDR3, as DNA: TGTGCCAGCAGCCAAGAGGTAGGGACCTATGGCTACACCTTC. Encoded protein: CASSQEVGTYGYTF.

This clonotype was observed many times. The chain is built from TRBV7-2 and TRBJ2-1; 10 bases match TRBD2. This CDR3 region has 19 residues. Germline CDR1 and CDR2: SGHTA and FQGNSA. The J segment lost 1 base and the V segment lost 5 bases, leaving 14 bases of the junction unmatched. The CDR3 is CASSPRTSGTLGSYNEQFF. DNA of the CDR3: TGTGCCAGCAGCCCACGGACTAGCGGAACTCTAGGGTCCTACAATGAGCAGTTCTTC.

The V and J genes are TRBV9 and TRBJ2-5, with 7 bases lining up with TRBD1. The CDR3 has 15 residues. Germline V gives CDR1 SGDLS, CDR2 YYNGEE. V lost 3 bases and J lost 1; bases outside the gene matches: 6. CDR3 DNA: TGTGCCAGCAGCGAGGGAACAGGGGCCCAAGAGACCCAGTACTTC. As protein: CASSEGTGAQETQYF.

This clonotype has a handful of counts. This chain links TRBV7-8 with TRBJ1-1; D is undetermined. The V and J ends lost 1 base and 1 base respectively, with 7 bases between them. This CDR3 contains 14 residues. CDR1 SGHVS and CDR2 FQNEAQ come from the germline V gene. CDR3 nucleotides: TGTGCCAGCAGCTTAGACCTTTGGAACACTGAAGCTTTCTTT. This encodes CASSLDLWNTEAFF.

This clonotype was observed at least ten times. The rearrangement joins TRBV3-1 to TRBJ2-1; 7 bases fit TRBD2. Trimming removed 1 base from V and 0 bases from J; junction bases left unmatched: 12. Looked up from germline, CDR1 is LGHDT and CDR2 is YNNKEL (reference sequence). This CDR3 is built from 19 residues. For the CDR3, the DNA is TGTGCCAGCAGCCAAGTCGGAGGTAGCGGGTCATCCTCCTACAATGAGCAGTTCTTC. Translated: CASSQVGGSGSSSYNEQFF.

Many counts were recorded for this clonotype. CDR3 DNA sequence: TGCGCCAGCAGCCAACAACAGGGAGGCACTGAAGCTTTCTTT. Translating gives CASSQQQGGTEAFF. The chain is built from TRBV4-1 and TRBJ1-1, with D tentatively TRBD1 (6 bases). Germline CDR1 MGHRA, CDR2 YSYEKL. Trimming stripped 2 bases from V and 4 bases from J, with 11 bases between. This CDR3 has 14 residues.

In this sample, this clonotype turned up many times. V and J are TRBV28 and TRBJ2-3, with D perhaps assigned TRBD1 or TRBD2 (5 bases each). CDR1 is MDHEN and CDR2 is SYDVKM in the germline V gene. The CDR3 runs 15 residues. Trimming removed 5 bases at V and 2 bases at J, with 14 bases between. The CDR3 nucleotides are TGTGCCAGCAGTCCGGTGGGGGTTTCCACAGATACGCAGTATTTT. Its protein product is CASSPVGVSTDTQYF. Filled out from reference TRBV28 and TRBJ2-3, the complete variable domain reads DVKVTQSSRYLVKRTGEKVFLECVQDMDHENMFWYRQDPGLGLRLIYFSYDVKMKEKGDIPEGYSVSREKKERFSLILESASTNQTSMYLCASSPVGVSTDTQYFGPGTRLTVL.

This clonotype was found many times. This sequence joins TRBV20-1 and TRBJ2-5; D is possibly TRBD2 (6 bases). The CDR3 extends over 14 amino acids. CDR1 and CDR2 from the germline V gene are DFQATT and SNEGSKA (reference sequence). V lost 1 base and J lost 5, with 14 bases in between. Here the CDR3 DNA reads TGCAGTGCTAGAGGCCCGGTCCGGGAGGAGACCCAGTACTTC. Amino acid sequence: CSARGPVREETQYF.

In its sample, this clonotype was seen many times. V usage is TRBV11-1 and J usage is TRBJ2-1; D may be TRBD1 (5 bases). This CDR3 is built from 15 residues. Trimming removed 3 bases from V and 5 bases from J, with 14 bases in between. Germline CDR1 and CDR2: SGHAT and FQDESV (reference sequence). The CDR3 region has the DNA TGTGCCAGCAGCTTGTTAGGGGAAGGTGACAATGAGCAGTTCTTC. It yields the protein CASSLLGEGDNEQFF.

At least ten counts were recorded for this clonotype. The chain has TRBV3-1 and TRBJ2-2; perhaps TRBD1 as D (6 bases). Germline assignment: CDR1 LGHDT and CDR2 YNNKEL (reference sequence). V was cut by 5 bases and J by 5 bases, with 18 bases left in between. CDR3 length: 16 residues. DNA of the CDR3: TGTGCCAGCAGCGCGCGATCATACGACAGGACCGGGGAGCTGTTTTTT. It translates to CASSARSYDRTGELFF.

This clonotype was seen at least ten times. The chain combines TRBV4-1 with TRBJ1-5, with D tentatively TRBD1 (6 bases). Per the germline V gene, CDR1 is MGHRA and CDR2 is YSYEKL. The CDR3 extends over 17 amino acids. The V end lost 4 bases, the J end lost 0 bases, and 16 bases lay between the germline ends. The CDR3 spells CASSRGADLNSNQPQHF. For the CDR3, the DNA is TGCGCCAGCAGCCGGGGGGCAGACCTAAATAGCAATCAGCCCCAGCATTTT.